This T cell receptor (beta chain) was sequenced for a study of identical twins. Germline V gene data show CDR1 as SGHRS and CDR2 as YFSETQ. This CDR3 is 15 amino acids long. Trimming cost V 0 bases and J 3 bases; bases outside gene matches: 5. Template switching supplied a universal primer site; unique molecular identifiers were carried on the cDNA. Via MiXCR, TCRdb re-called the 5' RACE reads, giving one row per CDR3 protein. The data contain a few hundred thousand distinct CDR3 sequences, 13% to 15% of them seen just once; the ten biggest clones take up 0.44%. These data are also associated with another study on yellow fever vaccine responses in identical twins.

This chain uses TRBV5-1 with TRBJ2-7, with 8 bases lining up with TRBD1. Sequencing was carried out using CD4+ T cells sorted from blood. This TCR came from a woman under 30 in good health. The CDR3 loop reads CASSLAGTGNYEQYF. The CDR3 coding sequence is TGCGCCAGCAGCTTGGCCGGGACAGGTAACTACGAGCAGTACTTC.